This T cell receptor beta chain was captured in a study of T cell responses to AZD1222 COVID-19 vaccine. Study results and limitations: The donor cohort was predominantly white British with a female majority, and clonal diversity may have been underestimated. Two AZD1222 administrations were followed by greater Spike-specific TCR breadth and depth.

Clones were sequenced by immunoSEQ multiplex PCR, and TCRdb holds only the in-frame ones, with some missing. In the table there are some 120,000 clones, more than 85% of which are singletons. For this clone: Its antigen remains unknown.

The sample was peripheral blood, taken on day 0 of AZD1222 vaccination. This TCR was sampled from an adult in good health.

CDR3 sequence: CATSRDRAIAGSSYEQYF. Written as DNA, the CDR3 is TGTGCCACCAGCAGAGACCGGGCCATAGCGGGTAGCTCCTACGAGCAGTACTTC. The chain is built from TRBV15 and TRBJ2-7; 7 bases are shared with TRBD2. Germline CDR1 reads LNHNV; CDR2 reads YYDKDF (reference sequence). V trimming: 0 bases; J trimming: 0 bases; junction bases outside the gene matches: 11. The CDR3 contains 18 residues.